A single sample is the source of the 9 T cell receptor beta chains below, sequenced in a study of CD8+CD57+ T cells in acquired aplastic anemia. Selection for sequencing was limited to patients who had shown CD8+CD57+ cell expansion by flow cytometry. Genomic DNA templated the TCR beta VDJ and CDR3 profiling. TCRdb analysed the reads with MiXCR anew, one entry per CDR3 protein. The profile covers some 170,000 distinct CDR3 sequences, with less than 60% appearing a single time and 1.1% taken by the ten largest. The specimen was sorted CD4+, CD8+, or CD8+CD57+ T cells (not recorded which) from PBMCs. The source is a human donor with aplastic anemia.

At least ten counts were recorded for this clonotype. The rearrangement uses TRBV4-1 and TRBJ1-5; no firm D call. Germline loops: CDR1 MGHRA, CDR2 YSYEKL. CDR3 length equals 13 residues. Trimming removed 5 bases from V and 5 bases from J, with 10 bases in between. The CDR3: CASSAEGYQPQHF. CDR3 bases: TGCGCCAGCAGCGCTGAAGGGTATCAGCCCCAGCATTTT.

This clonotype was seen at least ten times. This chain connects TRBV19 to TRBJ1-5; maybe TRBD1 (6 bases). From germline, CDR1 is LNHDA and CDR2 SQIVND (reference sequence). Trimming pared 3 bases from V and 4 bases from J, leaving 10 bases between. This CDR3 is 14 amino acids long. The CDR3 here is CASSIRQANQPQHF. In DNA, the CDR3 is TGTGCCAGTAGTATCCGACAGGCTAATCAGCCCCAGCATTTT.

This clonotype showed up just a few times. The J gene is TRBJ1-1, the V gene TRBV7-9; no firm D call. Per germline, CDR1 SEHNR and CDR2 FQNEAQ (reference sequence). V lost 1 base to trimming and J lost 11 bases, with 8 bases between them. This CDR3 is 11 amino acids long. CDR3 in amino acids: CASSLGGDAFF. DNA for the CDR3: TGTGCCAGCAGCTTAGGAGGAGACGCTTTCTTT. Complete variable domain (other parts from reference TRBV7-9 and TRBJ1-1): DTGVSQNPRHKITKRGQNVTFRCDPISEHNRLYWYRQTLGQGPEFLTYFQNEAQLEKSRLLSDRFSAERPKGSFSTLEIQRTEQGDSAMYLCASSLGGDAFFGQGTRLTVV.

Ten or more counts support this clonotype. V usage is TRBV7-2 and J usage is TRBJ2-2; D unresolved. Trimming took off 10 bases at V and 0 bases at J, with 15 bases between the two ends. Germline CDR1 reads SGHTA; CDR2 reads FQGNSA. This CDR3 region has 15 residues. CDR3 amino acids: CATRYAQSNTGELFF. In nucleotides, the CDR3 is TGTGCCACCAGATATGCTCAGTCGAACACCGGGGAGCTGTTTTTT.

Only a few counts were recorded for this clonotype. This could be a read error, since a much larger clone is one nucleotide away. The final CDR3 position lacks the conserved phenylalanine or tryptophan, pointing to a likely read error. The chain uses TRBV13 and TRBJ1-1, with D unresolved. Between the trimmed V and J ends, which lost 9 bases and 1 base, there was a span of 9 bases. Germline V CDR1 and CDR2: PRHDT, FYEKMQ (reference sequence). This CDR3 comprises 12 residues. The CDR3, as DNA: TGTGCCAGTTTCAGGAGGAACACTGAAGCTTTCTTG. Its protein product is CASFRRNTEAFL.

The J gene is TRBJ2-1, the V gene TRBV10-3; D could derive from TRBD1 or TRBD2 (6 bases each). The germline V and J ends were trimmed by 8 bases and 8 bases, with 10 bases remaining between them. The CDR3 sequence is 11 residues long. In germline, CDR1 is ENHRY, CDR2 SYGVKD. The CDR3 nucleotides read TGTGCCATCGGGGGGCCGTATGAGCAGTTCTTC. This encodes CAIGGPYEQFF.

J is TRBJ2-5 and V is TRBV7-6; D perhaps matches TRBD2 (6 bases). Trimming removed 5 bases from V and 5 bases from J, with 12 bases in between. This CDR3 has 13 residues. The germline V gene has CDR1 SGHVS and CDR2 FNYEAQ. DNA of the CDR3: TGTGCCAGCAGCACCGGTCGGGGGGAGACCCAGTACTTC. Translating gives CASSTGRGETQYF.

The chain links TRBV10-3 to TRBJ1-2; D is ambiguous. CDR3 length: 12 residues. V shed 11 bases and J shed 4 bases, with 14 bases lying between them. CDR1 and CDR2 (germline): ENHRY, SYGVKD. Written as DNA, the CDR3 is TGTGCCGGCATGGCAAGCAGCTATGGCTACACCTTC. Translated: CAGMASSYGYTF.

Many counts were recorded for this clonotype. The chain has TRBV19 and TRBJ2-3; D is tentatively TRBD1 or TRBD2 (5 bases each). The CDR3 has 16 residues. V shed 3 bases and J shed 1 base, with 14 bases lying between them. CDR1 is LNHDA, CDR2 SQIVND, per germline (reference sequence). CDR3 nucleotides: TGTGCCAGTAGTATCCCGAGGGGACCCGGCACAGATACGCAGTATTTT. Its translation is CASSIPRGPGTDTQYF.